Below are 3 T cell receptor beta chains sequenced from a single sample in a study of blood T cell repertoires in COVID-19. Assay: immunoSEQ multiplex PCR; the TCRdb copy retains only in-frame clones and omits some. The sample holds 95,000 to 150,000 clones, under 90% seen once. Sequencing input: peripheral blood. These receptors were taken from a woman in her sixties or seventies with acute or convalescent COVID-19.

V usage is TRBV18 and J usage is TRBJ2-2; a possible D gene is TRBD1 (6 bases). Germline V gene sequence: CDR1 KGHSH, CDR2 LQKENI. This CDR3 region has 16 residues. V lost 0 bases and J lost 0, with 8 bases in between. CDR3 DNA: TGTGCCAGCTCACCACCTGGGACACCGAACACCGGGGAGCTGTTTTTT. It codes for CASSPPGTPNTGELFF.

The chain links TRBV24-1 to TRBJ2-5; D remains ambiguous. Trimming pared 9 bases from V and 0 bases from J, leaving 10 bases between. Germline-derived CDR1 and CDR2 are KGHDR and SFDVKD. The CDR3 consists of 13 residues. CDR3 sequence: CATRTGNQETQYF. The CDR3 DNA reads as TGTGCCACCCGTACGGGTAACCAAGAGACCCAGTACTTC.

The chain couples TRBV2 to TRBJ2-5, with 9 bases matching TRBD2. The CDR3 extends over 15 amino acids. Germline CDR1 reads SNHLY; CDR2 reads FYNNEI. V dropped 8 bases and J dropped 2; count of bases not matched to a gene: 9. CDR3 DNA sequence: TGTGCCAGCGGGGGACTAAGCGGGGGGCAAGAGACCCAGTACTTC. Translating gives CASGGLSGGQETQYF. Full variable domain (missing parts from reference TRBV2 and TRBJ2-5): EPEVTQTPSHQVTQMGQEVILRCVPISNHLYFYWYRQILGQKVEFLVSFYNNEISEKSEIFDDQFSVERPDGSNFTLKIRSTKLEDSAMYFCASGGLSGGQETQYFGPGTRLLVL.